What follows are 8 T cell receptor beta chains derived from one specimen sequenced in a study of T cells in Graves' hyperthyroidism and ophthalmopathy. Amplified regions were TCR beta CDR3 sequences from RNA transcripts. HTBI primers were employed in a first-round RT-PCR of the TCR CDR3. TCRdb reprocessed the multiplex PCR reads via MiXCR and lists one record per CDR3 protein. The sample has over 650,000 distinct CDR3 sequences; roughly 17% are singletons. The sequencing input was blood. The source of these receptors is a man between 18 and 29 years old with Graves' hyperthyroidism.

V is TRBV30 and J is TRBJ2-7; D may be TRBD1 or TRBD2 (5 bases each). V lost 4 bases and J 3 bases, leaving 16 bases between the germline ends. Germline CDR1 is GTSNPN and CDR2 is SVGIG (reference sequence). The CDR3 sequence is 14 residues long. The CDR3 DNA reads TGTGCCTGGACGAAGGTCCGTGGGGGCTACGAGCAGTACTTC. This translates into CAWTKVRGGYEQYF.

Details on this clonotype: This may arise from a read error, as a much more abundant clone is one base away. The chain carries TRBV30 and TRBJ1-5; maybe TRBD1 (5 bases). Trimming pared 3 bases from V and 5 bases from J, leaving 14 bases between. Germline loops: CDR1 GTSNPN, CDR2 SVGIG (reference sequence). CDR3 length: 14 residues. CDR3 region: CAWSDERGHQPQHF. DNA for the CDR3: TGTGCCTGGAGCGACGAGAGGGGCCATCAGCCCCAGCATTTT.

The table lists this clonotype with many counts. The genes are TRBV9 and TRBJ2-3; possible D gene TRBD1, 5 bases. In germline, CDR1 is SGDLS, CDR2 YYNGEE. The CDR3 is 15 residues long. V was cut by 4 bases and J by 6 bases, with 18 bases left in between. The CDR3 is CASSSRVVPVDTQYF. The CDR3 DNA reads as TGTGCCAGCAGCTCCAGGGTCGTTCCGGTTGATACGCAGTATTTT. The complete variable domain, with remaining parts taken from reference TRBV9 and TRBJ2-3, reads DSGVTQTPKHLITATGQRVTLRCSPRSGDLSVYWYQQSLDQGLQFLIQYYNGEERAKGNILERFSAQQFPDLHSELNLSSLELGDSALYFCASSSRVVPVDTQYFGPGTRLTVL.

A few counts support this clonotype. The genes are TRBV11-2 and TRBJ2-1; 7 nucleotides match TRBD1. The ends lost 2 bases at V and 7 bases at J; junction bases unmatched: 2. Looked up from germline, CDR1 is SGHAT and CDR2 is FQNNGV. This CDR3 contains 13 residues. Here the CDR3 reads CASSLRTGNEQFF. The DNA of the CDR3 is TGTGCCAGCAGCTTACGGACAGGAAATGAGCAGTTCTTC.

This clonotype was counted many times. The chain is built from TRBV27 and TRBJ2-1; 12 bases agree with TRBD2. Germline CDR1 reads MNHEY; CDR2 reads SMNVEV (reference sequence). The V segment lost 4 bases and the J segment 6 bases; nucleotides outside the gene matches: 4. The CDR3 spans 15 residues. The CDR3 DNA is TGTGCCAGCAGTTGGGGACTAGCGGGTCTCAATGAGCAGTTCTTC. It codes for CASSWGLAGLNEQFF.

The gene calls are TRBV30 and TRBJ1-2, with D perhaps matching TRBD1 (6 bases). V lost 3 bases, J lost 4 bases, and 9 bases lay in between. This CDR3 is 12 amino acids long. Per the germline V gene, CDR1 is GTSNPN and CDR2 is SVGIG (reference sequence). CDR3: CAWRTGFYGYTF. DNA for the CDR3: TGTGCCTGGAGAACAGGGTTCTATGGCTACACCTTC.

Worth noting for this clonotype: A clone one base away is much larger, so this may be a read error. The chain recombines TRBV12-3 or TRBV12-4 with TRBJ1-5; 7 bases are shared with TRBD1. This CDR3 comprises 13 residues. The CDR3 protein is CACSFGDSQPQHF. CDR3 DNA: TGTGCCTGCAGTTTTGGGGACAGCCAGCCCCAGCATTTT.

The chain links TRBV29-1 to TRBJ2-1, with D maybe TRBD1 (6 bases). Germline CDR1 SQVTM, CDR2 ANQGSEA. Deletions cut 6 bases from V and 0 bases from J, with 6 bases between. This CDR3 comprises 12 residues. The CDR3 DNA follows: TGCAGCGTAGGGGGCTCCTACAATGAGCAGTTCTTC. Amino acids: CSVGGSYNEQFF.